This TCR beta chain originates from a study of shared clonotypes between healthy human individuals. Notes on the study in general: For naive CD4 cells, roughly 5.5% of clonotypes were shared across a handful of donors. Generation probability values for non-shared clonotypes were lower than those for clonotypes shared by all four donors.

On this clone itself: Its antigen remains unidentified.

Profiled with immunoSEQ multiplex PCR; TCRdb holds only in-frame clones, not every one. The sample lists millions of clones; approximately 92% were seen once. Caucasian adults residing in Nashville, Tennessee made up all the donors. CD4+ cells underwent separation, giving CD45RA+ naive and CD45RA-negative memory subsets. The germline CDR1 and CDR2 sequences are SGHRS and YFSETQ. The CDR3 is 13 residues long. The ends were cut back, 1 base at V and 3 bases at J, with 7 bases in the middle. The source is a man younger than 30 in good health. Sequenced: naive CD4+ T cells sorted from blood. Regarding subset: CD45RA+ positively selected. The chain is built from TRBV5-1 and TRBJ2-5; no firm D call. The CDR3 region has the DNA TGCGCCAGCAGCTTGTATACAGAAGAGACCCAGTACTTC. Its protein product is CASSLYTEETQYF.